What follows is one T cell receptor beta chain and its context. Its specific antigen is unknown. One base away there is no much larger clone; base qualities are not given. The library relied on the immunoSEQ multiplex PCR assay. For the multiplex PCR, a mixture combining 60 forward primers for TCR Vbeta segments and 13 reverse primers for TCR Jbeta segments was used. Amplification of the CDR3 region of rearranged TCR beta genes was performed with a multiplex PCR assay on genomic DNA. The amplified TCR beta libraries were sequenced on the Illumina HiSeq System as 87-base-pair reads. As for how the authors treated the data: A later analysis counted about 80 million unique TCR beta chains across the 500 to 850 repertoires, and roughly 9.9 million of these chains were shared by at least two donors. Raw reads were error-corrected and collapsed into unique sequences by a nearest-neighbor algorithm in which closely related sequences were merged to remove PCR and sequencing errors. Alignment of CDR3 sequences to IMGT reference sequences was used to assign V, D and J gene segments. For a sequence to be retained, a match of at least six nucleotides to both a V gene segment and a J gene segment was required. Rearrangements were called productive when the CDR3 lacked stop codons and stayed in frame with V and J; all others were non-productive. Following IMGT convention, CDR3 was defined as the stretch from the second conserved V-encoded cysteine up to the conserved J-encoded phenylalanine. The earlier analysis of some 540 of the donors excluded any sequence lacking an unambiguous match to a single V gene segment. An earlier analysis of 450 to 650 of the donors called V segments functional above 56.7% productive rearrangements and segregating when the between-donor standard deviation exceeded 5%. A statistical classification framework was built for diagnosing cytomegalovirus status from the catalog of TCR beta chain sequences. A later analysis assigned V and J genes by comparing TCR nucleotide sequences with IMGT/GENE-DB human TR gene sequences. Using the TCRdist pipeline, a later analysis assigned CDR3 sequences along with most-parsimonious VDJ recombination scenarios. A later analysis defined each TCR beta chain by its CDR3 amino acid sequence plus V-gene family, and excluded reads lacking a unique V-gene family. As a way to deal with suspected cross-contamination and a sequencing artifact, a later analysis dropped 450 to 700 nucleotide sequences that were highly shared and had low generation probability. In a later analysis, a clonal expansion index was calculated for each public chain from normalized within-repertoire ranks of inferred template counts. In a later analysis, generation probabilities were computed with a VDJ recombination model fitted to out-of-frame rearrangements, and the resulting probabilities were checked against IGoR. In a later analysis, TCR-TCR, TCR-HLA and TCR-CMV co-occurrence was scored with hypergeometric tests, and a repertoire-size bias correction was applied to TCR pairs. False discovery rates were estimated in a later analysis by permuting HLA or CMV assignments 20 times. In a later analysis, co-occurring TCRs were grouped using DBSCAN, and TCRdist sequence similarity was added for clustering within HLA-allele-positive subsets. Repertoires with fewer than 30,000 or more than 120,000 public chains were left out of co-occurrence clustering, as were a handful of repertoires with anomalous nucleotide sharing. Imported from immuneACCESS, the table was reduced by TCRdb to in-frame sequences with V and J called. These copies leave out some clones; in studies compared against another copy, an unresolved V gene accounts for under half, and the cause of the remainder is not known. That table supplies the V and J calls and clone size; D and trimming were determined from the DNA. The sample includes fewer than 140,000 clones, with roughly 80% observed a single time. The ten largest clones capture approximately 2.4% of the sample.

The data originate from a study of cytomegalovirus exposure and HLA in healthy donors (dated by TCRdb to the late 2010s). Regarding the research as a whole: An earlier analysis of 550 to 700 of the donors reported 250 to 300 Gb of sequence data and 120 million or so unique TCR beta sequences from about 200 million T cells. Approximately 300 gigabases of sequencing data and some 85 million unique TCR sequences were included in an early release covering over 600 HLA-typed donors. About five DR-DQ haplotypes were handled as single units for association and clustering because linkage in the cohort was strong. To decide whether each TCR beta V gene segment behaved as functional or pseudogenic, an earlier analysis of fewer than 750 of the donors relied on high-throughput TCR beta sequencing. Typing coverage differed by locus: A, B, C, DRB1 and DQB1 were typed in roughly 629-630 donors, DQA1 in about 500, DPA1 in around 580, and DPB1 in 472. In the later analysis, no new phenotypic data were used to find candidate immune exposures; instead, reliance was placed on TCR beta sequences and their occurrence across donors. Every repertoire in the discovery cohort had been generated on one and the same sequencing platform. To predict cytomegalovirus infection status, the study combined high-throughput TCR immunosequencing, statistical association of individual TCRs with disease status, and machine learning. HLA typing covered class I and class II loci at four-digit resolution. On average, 235,054 unique TCR beta nucleotide sequences were sequenced per donor among about 400 genotyped donors of the cohort, with roughly 19% of those sequences being non-productive. Besides the first cohort of roughly 640 subjects, a separate validation cohort made up of around 120 different subjects was used. Genome-wide SNP genotypes for about three fifths of the 666 donors were used in a later genetic analysis, which treated that subset as a discovery cohort. The study aimed to test whether signatures of past pathogen exposure could be identified by cataloging public T cell receptors. Donor age, sex, ethnicity and CMV serostatus were compiled alongside the repertoire data. In a later analysis, previously published TCR beta repertoires from 670 or so donors were re-analyzed and high-resolution HLA genotyping was added so that TCR occurrence patterns could be studied. The genetic ancestry cluster associated with self-reported Caucasian donors included 81% of the roughly 380 genotyped donors. The study used immunosequencing to profile the T cell repertoires of hundreds of subjects and linked those repertoires to cytomegalovirus serostatus. Study-level results and caveats: Compared with equally common non-associated chains, HLA-associated TCR beta chains in a later analysis were more clonally expanded and had lower generation probabilities. Linkage disequilibrium might explain the correlated functional status among segregating V segments, but an unknown experimental factor could not be excluded. A later genetic analysis reported fewer N-insertions in productive TCRs among donors in an Asian-associated ancestry cluster than the roughly 700-donor mean. In a later analysis, around 15,000 TCR beta sequences were associated with specific HLA alleles at a false discovery rate of 0.05. Roughly uniform sequencing depth across donors was assumed in presence/absence analyses, although this assumption may not hold. Because the 87-base-pair reads could not distinguish some IMGT-functional V segments, including TRBV6-2 and TRBV6-3, those segments were excluded. A later analysis found that most CMV-associated TCR beta chains appeared HLA-restricted, with HLA associations seemingly driven largely by CMV exposure. A few of the identified cytomegalovirus-associated TCR beta chains were confirmed in vitro to be specific for cytomegalovirus antigens. HLA typing was unavailable for some donors at each locus, so association tests used only the typed subset. Only TCR beta chains were sequenced in this cohort, and the absence of alpha or paired-chain data limited detectable features. In the study, approximately 160 TCR beta chains were listed as associated with cytomegalovirus. The classifier was reported to diagnose cytomegalovirus status with high specificity and sensitivity in both the original cohort and the validation cohort. According to the authors, the approach could potentially be generalized to other disease states and immunological phenotypes. In a later analysis, TCR association rates were found to vary across HLA loci, with the most associated TCRs seen for DRB1 alleles and the fewest for HLA-C alleles. A group of highly shared sequence variants was considered likely to be a technical artifact of the sequencing pipeline. Broadly in line with IMGT annotations, most TCR beta V segments showed up in productive rearrangements about 87% or about 30% of the time in an earlier analysis of a few hundred of the donors. According to a later analysis, parvovirus B19, influenza, CMV and Epstein-Barr virus appeared linked to several top co-occurrence clusters. A later genetic analysis associated a missense DCLRE1C variant with V-gene and J-gene trimming of TCR beta chains, and an independent cohort replicated the association. A further reported finding was that TCR beta sequences accurately predicted the HLA-A and HLA-B alleles for most subjects in the first cohort. Most TCR sequences were seen in very few donors, while some public TCRs were found in many individuals. Immune exposure information for the cohort was limited to CMV serostatus. Approximately 18 rarely observed V segments, including chromosome 9 orphons, were excluded from the earlier analysis of about 500 of the donors because counts were too low. When HLA alleles, especially DR and DQ, strongly co-occurred, TCR associations were difficult to assign to individual alleles.

The cohort comprised approximately 700 healthy bone marrow donors. At the time of sampling, all cohort members were nominally healthy, though unrecorded immune exposures were likely present. The donor tested CMV seronegative, placing the donor among the 352 seronegative members of the cohort. Every donor gave a peripheral blood sample, and the peripheral blood mononuclear cells from that sample were used for TCR beta sequencing. Genomic DNA extraction from the blood cell samples was performed with the Qiagen DNeasy Blood Extraction Kit. As encoded in the germline V gene (reference sequence), CDR1 is LNHDA while CDR2 is SQIVND. The CDR3 covers 16 residues, taking in both the cysteine and the phenylalanine. The DNA shown is the 48-base CDR3, in frame from base 1. The junction shows trimming of 5 bases on V and 4 bases on J, and the gene matches do not reach 11 bases of it.

The receptor's source is a man aged 35-49 years in good health and CMV-seronegative. Recombination joined TRBV19 with TRBJ2-3, with 8 bases matching TRBD2. Source material: PBMCs. The CDR3 region has the sequence CASSAPGGAASDTQYF. The nucleotide sequence is given as TGTGCCAGTAGTGCCCCGGGGGGGGCGGCTTCAGATACGCAGTATTTT.